Presented here are 14 T cell receptor beta chains from one specimen sequenced in a study of PD-L1 blockade in urothelial cancer. Stated time point: pretreatment peripheral blood. Assay: immunoSEQ multiplex PCR; the TCRdb copy retains only in-frame clones and omits some. Seen here are around 79,000 clones, approximately 86% observed once, and the top ten hold about 6.7%. Sequencing used PBMCs, obtained around atezolizumab (anti-PD-L1) treatment. These TCRs come from a man in his forties or fifties with urothelial cancer.

The V gene is TRBV6-5, the J gene TRBJ1-5; no firm D call. The CDR3 length is 14 residues. Germline CDR1 MNHEY, CDR2 SVGAGI. V lost 0 bases, J lost 5 bases, and 8 bases lay in between. CDR3 nucleotide sequence: TGTGCCAGCAGTTACTCGAACATTCATCAGCCCCAGCATTTT. Protein sequence: CASSYSNIHQPQHF.

This clone has a handful of counts. The chain combines TRBV4-2 with TRBJ2-1; 11 bases fit TRBD2. The CDR3 is 16 residues long. V lost 2 bases and J lost 3; bases outside the gene matches: 3. Germline-derived CDR1 and CDR2 are LGHNA and YNFKEQ. The chain's CDR3 is CASSQPGTSGYNEQFF. In nucleotides, the CDR3 is TGTGCCAGCAGCCAACCAGGGACTAGCGGCTACAATGAGCAGTTCTTC.

CDR3 DNA: TGTGCCAGTCGGAGGTTTGCGGGAGTTTTGAGCACAGATACGCAGTATTTT. It encodes CASRRFAGVLSTDTQYF. This rearrangement joins TRBV2 to TRBJ2-3; 7 bases are a match to TRBD2. The CDR3 extends over 17 amino acids. The ends lost 9 bases at V and 0 bases at J; junction bases unmatched: 15. Germline loops: CDR1 SNHLY, CDR2 FYNNEI.

V gene TRBV5-1 combines with J gene TRBJ2-7; 8 bases match TRBD1. This CDR3 contains 15 residues. V gave up 2 bases and J gave up 3 bases; unmatched junction bases: 7. The germline V gene encodes CDR1 SGHRS and CDR2 YFSETQ. CDR3 bases: TGCGCCAGCAGCTTTGCCCCCGGGACAGGCTACGAGCAGTACTTC. Translated, it gives CASSFAPGTGYEQYF.

This CDR3 reads CASSLQMASEKLFF. The CDR3 DNA is TGTGCCAGCAGCTTACAGATGGCTTCTGAAAAACTGTTTTTT. This chain joins TRBV7-8 and TRBJ1-4; D not resolved. Trimming took 2 bases from V and 7 from J, leaving 11 bases between them. The germline V gene encodes CDR1 SGHVS and CDR2 FQNEAQ. This CDR3 region has 14 residues.

The rearrangement uses TRBV28 and TRBJ1-5; TRBD1 matches 7 bases. This CDR3 contains 13 residues. V lost 6 bases and J lost 14; bases outside the gene matches: 13. Germline lookup yields CDR1 MDHEN and CDR2 SYDVKM. The CDR3 sequence is CASRRLTGDSEHF. The CDR3 nucleotides are TGTGCCAGCAGGAGGCTAACAGGGGATAGCGAGCATTTT.

The rearrangement joins TRBV7-9 to TRBJ1-4, with TRBD1 matching over 7 bases. Germline V gene lookup returns CDR1 SEHNR and CDR2 FQNEAQ (reference sequence). The V gene end was trimmed by 5 bases and the J gene end by 5 bases; junction bases not matched to a gene: 5. CDR3 length: 14 residues. The CDR3 loop reads CASSMTGWNEKLFF. For the CDR3, the DNA is TGTGCCAGCAGCATGACAGGGTGGAATGAAAAACTGTTTTTT.

This clone occurred a few times. The rearrangement joins TRBV27 to TRBJ1-2, with D perhaps TRBD1 (6 bases). V lost 0 bases and J lost 11, with 13 bases in between. CDR1 and CDR2 from the germline V gene are MNHEY and SMNVEV (reference sequence). The CDR3 is made up of 13 amino acids. The CDR3 is CASSLSSKGGYTF. The DNA for the CDR3 is TGTGCCAGCAGTTTATCCTCCAAAGGGGGATACACCTTC.

This clone was counted between two and nine times. V and J are TRBV9 and TRBJ2-1; TRBD2 matches at 10 bases. Losses at the gene ends were 2 bases for V and 5 bases for J; bases not matched to a gene: 4. The length of the CDR3 is 15 residues. Looked up from germline, CDR1 is SGDLS and CDR2 is YYNGEE. The CDR3: CASSVELAGNNEQFF. CDR3 nucleotide sequence: TGTGCCAGCAGCGTGGAACTAGCGGGAAACAATGAGCAGTTCTTC.

The chain uses TRBV6-5 and TRBJ2-1, with D perhaps matching TRBD2 (6 bases). The V end was cut by 4 bases, the J end by 3 bases, with 13 bases between. The CDR3 contains 15 residues. Germline V gene lookup returns CDR1 MNHEY and CDR2 SVGAGI. DNA for the CDR3: TGTGCCAGCAGTTCGGACCCGCGGGGCTACAATGAGCAGTTCTTC. Its translation is CASSSDPRGYNEQFF.

The V call is TRBV5-8, the J call TRBJ2-7; D is possibly TRBD1 (7 bases). The germline V gene has CDR1 SGHTS and CDR2 YDEGEE. Between the trimmed V and J ends, which lost 6 bases and 2 bases, there was a span of 21 bases. The CDR3 is 16 residues long. The CDR3 DNA follows: TGTGCCAGCAACAGCCAGGGGGGACGTCTTACCTACGAGCAGTACTTC. This gives the protein CASNSQGGRLTYEQYF.

This clone was detected only once. J is TRBJ1-4 and V is TRBV7-9; D not resolved. The V end was cut by 1 base, the J end by 8 bases, with 14 bases between. This CDR3 spans 15 amino acids. Germline loops: CDR1 SEHNR, CDR2 FQNEAQ (reference sequence). This CDR3 reads CASSLGEFSREKLFF. CDR3 DNA: TGTGCCAGCAGCTTAGGAGAGTTTTCGAGGGAAAAACTGTTTTTT.

V and J are TRBV5-5 and TRBJ2-7; 9 nucleotides match TRBD1. The ends lost 0 bases at V and 2 bases at J; junction bases unmatched: 6. Germline V gene data show CDR1 as SGHKS and CDR2 as YYEKEE (reference sequence). The CDR3 spans 16 residues. The CDR3 reads CASSLAETGGTYEQYF. The CDR3, as DNA: TGTGCCAGCAGCTTGGCGGAGACAGGGGGGACCTACGAGCAGTACTTC.

J is TRBJ1-1 and V is TRBV27; a weak D match, TRBD1 (5 bases). The CDR3 is 16 residues long. V was trimmed by 5 bases and J by 4 bases, leaving 20 bases between them. Germline assignment: CDR1 MNHEY and CDR2 SMNVEV (reference sequence). The CDR3 nucleotides read TGTGCCAGCAGTCCTCTGATACAGGATTATTTCACTGAAGCTTTCTTT. It codes for CASSPLIQDYFTEAFF.